Presented here are 21 T cell receptor beta chains from one specimen sequenced in a study of blood T cell repertoires in COVID-19. Using immunoSEQ multiplex PCR, the repertoire was profiled, and TCRdb retains in-frame clones only, with some absent. The table records 150,000 to 200,000 clones, about 82% of them present only once. Sequenced sample: peripheral blood. These receptors originate from a woman over 75 with COVID-19, enrolled during active disease.

This clone was detected only once. The V and J genes are TRBV25-1 and TRBJ2-1; 12 bases map to TRBD1. Per germline, CDR1 MGHDK and CDR2 SYGVNS. Unmatched junction bases numbered 5, after V lost 9 bases and J lost 8 bases. CDR3 length equals 13 residues. The CDR3 DNA reads as TGTGCCAGTGGGGACAGGGGGCCCGATGAGCAGTTCTTC. Protein sequence: CASGDRGPDEQFF.

V usage is TRBV7-3 and J usage is TRBJ2-2, with a weak D call TRBD1 (6 bases). V shed 3 bases and J shed 5 bases, with 13 bases lying between them. The germline gives CDR1 SGHTA, CDR2 FQGTGA. The CDR3 runs 15 residues. The CDR3 spells CASSFTRGGTGELFF. In DNA, the CDR3 is TGTGCCAGCAGCTTTACCAGAGGGGGAACCGGGGAGCTGTTTTTT.

This chain uses TRBV3-1 (or the pseudogene TRBV3-2) with TRBJ2-7; D is perhaps TRBD2 (7 bases). The CDR3 contains 14 residues. CDR1 LGHDT and CDR2 YNNKEL come from the germline V gene (reference sequence). V gave up 4 bases and J gave up 5 bases, with 15 bases separating them. The DNA of the CDR3 is TGTGCCAGCAGCCGCCGGGGGGCCCTAGACGAGCAGTACTTC. Protein sequence: CASSRRGALDEQYF.

The chain employs TRBV21-1 and TRBJ1-5; TRBD1, the D gene given by the table, was not confirmed from the DNA. TRBV21-1 is a recognized pseudogene. The length of the CDR3 is 15 residues. The CDR3 sequence: CASKDTGTANQPQHF. The CDR3 DNA reads as TGTGCCAGCAAGGATACCGGGACAGCAAATCAGCCCCAGCATTTT.

The CDR3 here is CASSTPGQGVEKLFF. The CDR3 region has the DNA TGTGCCAGCAGTACACCGGGACAGGGGGTTGAAAAACTGTTTTTT. This sequence joins TRBV28 and TRBJ1-4; 11 bases agree with TRBD1. Germline CDR1 and CDR2: MDHEN and SYDVKM. The CDR3 extends over 15 amino acids. After removal of 5 bases from V and 7 bases from J, the junction contained 6 bases not matched to a gene.

The chain has TRBV5-1 and TRBJ1-3; D gene ambiguous. The CDR3 runs 13 residues. Trimming cost V 4 bases and J 4 bases, with 9 bases left between them. Germline V gives CDR1 SGHRS, CDR2 YFSETQ. Here the CDR3 DNA reads TGCGCCAGCAGCCTGACGGGGGGAAACACCATATATTTT. Translating it yields CASSLTGGNTIYF.

Regarding this clone: Other DNA sequences of this sample code for an identical CDR3. This chain connects TRBV2 to TRBJ1-2; D ambiguous. V dropped 4 bases and J dropped 2 bases, with 8 bases sitting between them. Germline assignment: CDR1 SNHLY and CDR2 FYNNEI. The CDR3 length is 13 residues. The CDR3 spells CASSGTGNYGYTF. In DNA form, the CDR3 reads TGTGCCAGCAGTGGGACGGGGAACTATGGCTACACCTTC.

A single count supports this clone. This chain joins TRBV3-1 (or the pseudogene TRBV3-2) and TRBJ2-7, with TRBD2 matching 9 bases. CDR1 LGHDT and CDR2 YNNKEL come from the germline V gene (reference sequence). Trimming cost V 3 bases and J 6 bases; bases outside gene matches: 6. The CDR3 runs to 14 residues. The CDR3 DNA is TGTGCCAGCAGCCAGGGACTAGCATATCCCGAGCAGTACTTC. It yields the protein CASSQGLAYPEQYF.

This clone was counted between two and nine times. This chain joins TRBV5-4 and TRBJ1-2; no clear D gene. Deletions cut 7 bases from V and 4 bases from J, with 20 bases between. The CDR3 totals 15 residues. In germline, CDR1 is SGHNT, CDR2 YYREEE (reference sequence). CDR3 coding DNA: TGTGCCAGCTATCCGACCCGAACAGATCTCTATGGCTACACCTTC. Protein sequence: CASYPTRTDLYGYTF.

The V call is TRBV5-4, the J call TRBJ2-2; D possibly corresponds to TRBD1 (5 bases). The CDR3 runs to 14 residues. Germline V gene lookup returns CDR1 SGHNT and CDR2 YYREEE (reference sequence). Trimming shortened V by 5 bases and J by 6 bases, and 14 bases separated the two germline ends. The DNA for the CDR3 is TGTGCCAGCAGGAGCAGGGAAGGCCCCGGGGAGCTGTTTTTT. It specifies CASRSREGPGELFF.

This clone was recorded only once. The chain joins TRBV24-1 to TRBJ1-3; D is uncertain. Per germline, CDR1 KGHDR and CDR2 SFDVKD. CDR3 size: 14 residues. V was clipped by 2 bases and J by 1 base, with 5 bases between them. The CDR3 nucleotides are TGTGCCACCAGTGATTCCAATTCTGGAAACACCATATATTTT. Residues: CATSDSNSGNTIYF.

The rearrangement uses TRBV29-1 and TRBJ2-3, with a tentative D call TRBD2 (6 bases). This CDR3 contains 14 residues. Germline V gene sequence: CDR1 SQVTM, CDR2 ANQGSEA. The V gene lost 4 bases and the J gene lost 0 bases, with 11 bases spanning the gap. CDR3 nucleotide sequence: TGCAGCGTTGTACTAGCCCCTAGCACAGATACGCAGTATTTT. Protein sequence: CSVVLAPSTDTQYF.

The chain uses TRBV6-5 and TRBJ1-4, with a tentative D call TRBD1 (5 bases). The CDR3 contains 12 residues. V lost 8 bases and J 8 bases, leaving 12 bases between the germline ends. The germline V gene encodes CDR1 MNHEY and CDR2 SVGAGI. In nucleotides, the CDR3 is TGTGCCAGCCGGACGGAGGGGGAAAAACTGTTTTTT. Translated, it gives CASRTEGEKLFF.

V is TRBV5-1 and J is TRBJ2-1; 7 bases line up with TRBD2. Germline V gene lookup returns CDR1 SGHRS and CDR2 YFSETQ. This CDR3 comprises 12 residues. The trim removed 6 bases at V and 9 bases at J, leaving 6 bases unmatched. CDR3 in DNA: TGCGCCAGCAACGCGGGAGTCGCTGAGCAGTTCTTC. Translated, it gives CASNAGVAEQFF.

V usage is TRBV7-6 and J usage is TRBJ2-3; D unclear. CDR1 and CDR2 from the germline V gene are SGHVS and FNYEAQ. This CDR3 comprises 13 residues. Trimming removed 1 base at V and 4 bases at J, with 6 bases between. The CDR3 DNA is TGTGCCAGCAGCTTAGTCCCTCCAGATACGCAGTATTTT. The encoded protein is CASSLVPPDTQYF. The full variable domain, with the rest looked up from reference TRBV7-6 and TRBJ2-3, is GAGVSQSPRYKVTKRGQDVALRCDPISGHVSLYWYRQALGQGPEFLTYFNYEAQQDKSGLPNDRFSAERPEGSISTLTIQRTEQRDSAMYRCASSLVPPDTQYFGPGTRLTVL.

The chain joins TRBV20-1 to TRBJ2-7, with TRBD2 matching 8 bases. The CDR3 extends over 13 amino acids. CDR1 and CDR2 (germline): DFQATT, SNEGSKA (reference sequence). The J segment lost 7 bases and the V segment lost 3 bases, leaving 8 bases of the junction unmatched. In DNA, the CDR3 is TGCAGTGCTAGTCCGAGCGGGAGAGATGAGCAGTACTTC. It codes for CSASPSGRDEQYF.

This clone was seen only a few times. The chain links TRBV6-2 or TRBV6-3 to TRBJ2-5, with D possibly matching TRBD2 (5 bases). Trimming pared 5 bases from V and 1 base from J, leaving 14 bases between. Germline V gene data show CDR1 as MNHEY and CDR2 as SVGEGT. CDR3 size: 15 residues. In nucleotides, the CDR3 is TGTGCCAGCAGTCACCCTAGCTGGGTCCAAGAGACCCAGTACTTC. It is translated as CASSHPSWVQETQYF.

This sequence joins TRBV7-9 and TRBJ2-5; no clear D gene. Germline V gives CDR1 SEHNR, CDR2 FQNEAQ (reference sequence). Trimming cost V 7 bases and J 2 bases, with 8 bases left between them. The CDR3 extends over 12 amino acids. The CDR3 DNA reads TGTGCCAGCAACCCCGGTCAAGAGACCCAGTACTTC. Translating gives CASNPGQETQYF.

The rearrangement uses TRBV3-1 (or the pseudogene TRBV3-2) and TRBJ1-2; 7 bases fit TRBD1. The V and J ends lost 3 bases and 3 bases, in that order; junction bases with no gene match: 4. Germline-derived CDR1 and CDR2 are LGHDT and YNNKEL (reference sequence). CDR3 length: 14 residues. CDR3 DNA: TGTGCCAGCAGCCAGCCAGGGGGAGACTATGGCTACACCTTC. Encoded protein: CASSQPGGDYGYTF.

The rearrangement joins TRBV28 to TRBJ1-5; D is undetermined. V lost 4 bases and J lost 7, with 8 bases in between. In germline, CDR1 is MDHEN, CDR2 SYDVKM. The CDR3 runs 12 residues. In nucleotides, the CDR3 is TGTGCCAGCAGTTCGGGGAGCCAGCCCCAGCATTTT. Translating it yields CASSSGSQPQHF.

The chain joins TRBV18 to TRBJ1-5; the D gene is possibly TRBD1 (6 bases). Trimming took off 5 bases at V and 3 bases at J, with 11 bases between the two ends. The CDR3 is 14 amino acids. Germline V gene lookup returns CDR1 KGHSH and CDR2 LQKENI. In DNA form, the CDR3 reads TGTGCCAGCTCAACCCAGGGGCTCAATCAGCCCCAGCATTTT. This sequence encodes CASSTQGLNQPQHF.